The following is a TCR beta chain sequence with its context. Its antigen is not identified. The CDR3 is made up of 13 amino acids. V lost 4 bases, J lost 4 bases, and 10 bases lay in between. Germline lookup yields CDR1 MNHNY and CDR2 SVGAGI (reference sequence). PCR amplification relied on 60 Vbeta primers (plus 13 Jbeta primers). The repertoire was sequenced with immunoSEQ multiplex PCR; TCRdb's copy has only in-frame clones and lacks some. Its table records approximately 190,000 clones. The source of the sample is a study of cytomegalovirus exposure and HLA in healthy donors. Study-level results: V- and J-gene trimming of TCR beta was linked (in a later analysis) to a missense DCLRE1C variant. Accounts indicate the classifier identified cytomegalovirus status with strong specificity and sensitivity. Earlier analysis looked at TCR beta V segments, and most were productive about 87% or about 30% of the time. TRBV6-2, TRBV6-3 and other indistinguishable V segments were excluded.

The source of this sequence is a boy younger than 18 in good health and CMV-seronegative. Material for sequencing was PBMCs. The chain links TRBV6-6 to TRBJ2-5; TRBD1 is a possible D gene (5 bases). In DNA, the CDR3 is TGTGCCAGCAGTTTCCAGGGTAGAGAGACCCAGTACTTC. Protein sequence: CASSFQGRETQYF.